These T cell receptor beta chains were read from a single sample in a study of CD8 T cells in ankylosing spondylitis. TCRdb re-derived calls from the 5' RACE reads in MiXCR, one entry per CDR3 protein. Of some 95,000 distinct CDR3 sequences listed, roughly 10% are singletons. Sequencing was done on a sample of blood, either unsorted or a sorted T cell fraction (not recorded which). Every receptor here comes from a male donor with ankylosing spondylitis or in good health (not recorded which). Both conserved end residues are trimmed from each CDR3.

TRBV7-8	TRBJ2-1	ASVGGDKKNEQF
TRBV3-1	TRBJ2-5	ASSQDLVQY
TRBV9	TRBJ2-1	ASRTGTGVNEQF
TRBV6-5	TRBJ2-3	ASSYSGLRRSVDTQY
TRBV15	TRBJ1-4	ATSRDVLDTFRMQGELF
TRBV9	TRBJ2-1	ASSVGPDYNEQF
TRBV3-1	TRBJ1-4	ASSQGAGRTNEKLF
TRBV5-6	TRBJ2-7	ASSFPPPGEQY
TRBV24-1	TRBJ2-3	ATSDLSRPGVNTQY
TRBV28	TRBJ2-4	ASSSRPPPFKNIQY
TRBV20-1	TRBJ1-1	SARSDAWNTEAF
TRBV30	TRBJ2-5	AGNRGNQETQY
TRBV29-1	TRBJ2-7	SVEEGKVQY
TRBV20-1	TRBJ2-1	SARDGLAGGLEQF
TRBV12-3/TRBV12-4	TRBJ2-7	ASSFGRANYEQY
TRBV29-1	TRBJ1-4	SVVVGLEEKLF
TRBV7-2	TRBJ1-5	ASSPPPGSLPGSQH
TRBV20-1	TRBJ1-5	SAPKQGSNQPQH
TRBV28	TRBJ2-1	ASSKKRGYNEQF